This TCR beta chain was captured by sequencing in a study of low-dose radiotherapy and immunotherapy resistance in tumors (dated by TCRdb to 2021 to 2024). Regarding the complete study: Patients in Cohort 1 were given 0.5 Gy per fraction every 2 weeks, and the prescribed total PTV dose was 6.5 Gy. Patients in Cohort 2 were given 1 Gy per fraction every two weeks, for a total of 13 Gy across 26 weeks. Patients were given nivolumab as a 240 mg flat dose every two weeks and ipilimumab at 1 mg/kg every six weeks, with both drugs delivered intravenously. Cyclophosphamide 200 mg/m2 was given intravenously every two weeks, one day before each radiation and immunotherapy administration. Patients took aspirin 300 mg orally once daily for four cycles, starting on cycle 1 day 1. Randomization of trial participants into treatment groups was not performed. Eight patients were included in the translational analysis, namely three from the first dose cohort plus the first five from the second dose cohort.

This clonotype has at least ten counts. Its antigen specificity is not known. No base-level quality is on record; no much larger clone is a single base apart. V is pared back by 4 bases and J by 1 base, with 10 bases lying between the germline termini. For CDR1 and CDR2, the germline V gene lists MNHEY and SVGEGT. Including the terminal cysteine and phenylalanine, the CDR3 comprises 14 residues. Only the CDR3 part of the read is kept: 42 bases, read in frame from the first base. The time point label on this specimen signifies: after trial treatment. Interpreted using the paper, the treatment or condition label stands for: LDRT plus nivolumab, ipilimumab, low-dose cyclophosphamide and aspirin (RACIN trial). Donors were enrolled in RACIN, a single-arm phase I dose-escalation trial combining nivolumab, ipilimumab, aspirin, low-dose cyclophosphamide and low-dose radiotherapy. Eligible patients had advanced, TIL-negative solid tumors.

For sequencing, an Illumina HiSeq 2500 was employed. To make first-strand cDNA, Superscript III was used along with a set of TRAV- and TRBV-specific primers so that both the TCRalpha and TCRbeta chains were covered. TCRs were amplified with Phusion for 20 PCR cycles, with a constant-region primer paired with the adapter attached to the V primers. The MessageAmp II aRNA Amplification Kit was used to amplify the isolated mRNA, with in vitro transcription run for approximately 15 hours at 37 degrees C. The Dynabeads mRNA DIRECT Purification Kit was used to isolate mRNA for TCR sequencing. Indexed Illumina adapters were added in a second Phusion PCR of roughly 25 cycles, after which AMPure XP beads were used to purify the products. The authors' analysis ran thus. Using custom Perl scripts, TCR sequences encoding the same protein were pooled, out-of-frame sequences were removed, and the abundance of each clonotype was computed. The analysis excluded TCR sequences that were supported by just one read. Repertoire metrics included Shannon entropy, Gini index, clonality, richness, and frequency of TCRs shared between repertoires. The public reads were quality trimmed at Q25 with fastp and then assembled into clones with MiXCR by TCRdb, keeping productive beta chains. When rows share a CDR3 protein, they turn into one entry using the most common DNA and genes. For this entry, the V and J calls and clone size follow TCRdb and not the study's own pipeline. This sample holds tens of thousands of distinct CDR3 sequences; less than 20% were observed only once. Approximately 1.5% of the sample is in the top ten clones.

The chain is made from TRBV6-2 or TRBV6-3 and TRBJ1-1; TRBD1 is a possible D gene, resting on 5 matching bases. This sample comprised PBMCs, obtained after low-dose radiotherapy plus immunotherapy. The source of this sequence is a male donor with prostate cancer. The CDR3 region reads CASSFLQANTEAFF. The nucleotide sequence is given as TGTGCCAGCAGTTTCCTACAGGCGAACACTGAAGCTTTCTTT.